The rows below give T cell receptor beta chains drawn from one sample of a study of Ad26.COV2.S vaccination and SARS-CoV-2 variants. TCRdb's table, derived via immunoSEQ multiplex PCR, lists solely in-frame clones and lacks some. Of about 420,000 clones in the sample, approximately 88% were seen once. The sample was peripheral blood, taken in a trial of Ad26.COV2.S vaccine versus placebo. The receptors derive from a person aged 18 to 59 who received the Ad26.COV2.S COVID-19 vaccine or a placebo. CDR3s include the opening cysteine and the closing phenylalanine or tryptophan. Each record gives: J gene, V gene, CDR3 protein.

>TRBJ1-1|TRBV19
CASSILGRGPMNTEAFF
>TRBJ1-2|TRBV7-8
CASSLNTGVNYGYTF
>TRBJ2-4|TRBV25-1
CASSEREGAPIAKNIQYF
>TRBJ1-1|TRBV5-1
CASSLGGGMNTEAFF
>TRBJ1-6|TRBV11-2
CASSTRQNSPLHF
>TRBJ2-1|TRBV30
CAWTLGLAGGNEQFF
>TRBJ2-3|TRBV29-1
CSGTGVDTQYF
>TRBJ2-2|TRBV9
CASSVGGGASTGELFF
>TRBJ1-2|TRBV30
CAWDRNYGYTF
>TRBJ2-7|TRBV19
CASSDRGGPYEQYF
>TRBJ1-2|TRBV28
CASSSPQGAGGYTF
>TRBJ2-7|TRBV6-2/TRBV6-3
CASSAGGVLRDEQYF
>TRBJ1-5|TRBV4-3
CASSQYYRGGQPQHF
>TRBJ1-1|TRBV5-5
CASSLNPGEGTEAFF
>TRBJ2-7|TRBV5-4
CASSLASGGSYEQYF
>TRBJ1-5|TRBV27
CASRLQGYNQPQHF
>TRBJ2-2|TRBV6-1
CASSEVLEWDGELFF
>TRBJ2-1|TRBV21-1
CASSKGAAPNEQFF
>TRBJ2-6|TRBV9
CASSAGTGGSGANVLTF
>TRBJ2-7|TRBV30
CAWNQDGRDPYEQYF
>TRBJ1-6|TRBV5-5
CASQGTDNSPLHF
>TRBJ2-1|TRBV12-3/TRBV12-4
CASSLGGTGQFF
>TRBJ2-7|TRBV19
CASRGGPEQYF
>TRBJ1-6|TRBV5-8
CASSGGAYSPLHF
>TRBJ1-3|TRBV11-2
CASSLGPGLGNTIYF
>TRBJ2-7|TRBV19
CASSKDRDLYEQYF
>TRBJ2-5|TRBV6-6
CASGAGEQETQYF
>TRBJ1-4|TRBV5-4
CASSSKGDEKLFF
>TRBJ2-7|TRBV6-6
CASSAGGPYEQYF
>TRBJ2-2|TRBV7-8
CASSLVREGRELFF
>TRBJ1-1|TRBV25-1
CASSHRGGTEAFF
>TRBJ1-5|TRBV11-2
CASSLDDAYPYQPQHF
>TRBJ2-7|TRBV12-3/TRBV12-4
CASSLITGGEQYF
>TRBJ1-1|TRBV5-1
CASSLWGAEAFF
>TRBJ2-2|TRBV5-1
CASFRSGTGELFF
>TRBJ2-1|TRBV5-4
CASSLALAPEQFF
>TRBJ2-7|TRBV3-1/TRBV3-2
CASNQTWQSYEQYF
>TRBJ1-4|TRBV11-2
CASSQDRGPNEKLFF
>TRBJ2-7|TRBV7-3
CASSPGPQKGYEQYF
>TRBJ2-5|TRBV6-5
CASSYSGDSQETQYF
>TRBJ2-7|TRBV7-9
CASTPQGREQYF
>TRBJ2-3|TRBV29-1
CSVNKGTADTQYF
>TRBJ2-3|TRBV6-5
CASSGSGPSTDTQYF
>TRBJ2-6|TRBV5-5
CASSFQAGLAGANVLTF
>TRBJ1-2|TRBV2
CASKLTGSFGYTF
>TRBJ1-6|TRBV4-3
CASSQGGDTSSYNSPLHF